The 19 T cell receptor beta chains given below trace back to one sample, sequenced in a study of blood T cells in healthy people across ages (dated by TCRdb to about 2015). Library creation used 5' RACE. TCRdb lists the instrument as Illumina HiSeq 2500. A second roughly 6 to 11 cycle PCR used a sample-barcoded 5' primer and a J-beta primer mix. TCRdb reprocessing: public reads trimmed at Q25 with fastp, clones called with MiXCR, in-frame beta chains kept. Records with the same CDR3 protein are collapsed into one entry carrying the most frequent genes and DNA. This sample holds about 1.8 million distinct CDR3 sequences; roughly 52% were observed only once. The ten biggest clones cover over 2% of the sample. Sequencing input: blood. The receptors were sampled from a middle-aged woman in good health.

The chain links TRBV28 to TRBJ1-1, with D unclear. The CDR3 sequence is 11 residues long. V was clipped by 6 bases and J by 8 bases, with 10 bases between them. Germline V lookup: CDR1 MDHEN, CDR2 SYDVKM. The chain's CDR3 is CASRTRAEAFF. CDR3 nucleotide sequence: TGTGCCAGCAGGACGAGAGCAGAAGCTTTCTTT.

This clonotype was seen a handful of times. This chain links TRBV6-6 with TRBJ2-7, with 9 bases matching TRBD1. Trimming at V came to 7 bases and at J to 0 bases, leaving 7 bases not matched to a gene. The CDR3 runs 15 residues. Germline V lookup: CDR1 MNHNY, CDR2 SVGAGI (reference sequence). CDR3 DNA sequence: TGTGCCAGCAAGACCGGGACAGGGACCTCCTACGAGCAGTACTTC. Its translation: CASKTGTGTSYEQYF.

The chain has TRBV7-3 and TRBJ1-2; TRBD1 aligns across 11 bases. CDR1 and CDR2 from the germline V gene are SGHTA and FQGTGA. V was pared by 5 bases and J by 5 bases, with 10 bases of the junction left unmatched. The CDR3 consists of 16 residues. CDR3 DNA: TGTGCCAGCAGCCCGTCCGGGACAGGGGGGTCTTATGGCTACACCTTC. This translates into CASSPSGTGGSYGYTF. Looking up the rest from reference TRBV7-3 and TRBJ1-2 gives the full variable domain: GAGVSQTPSNKVTEKGKYVELRCDPISGHTALYWYRQSLGQGPEFLIYFQGTGAADDSGLPNDRFFAVRPEGSVSTLKIQRTERGDSAVYLCASSPSGTGGSYGYTFGSGTRLTVV.

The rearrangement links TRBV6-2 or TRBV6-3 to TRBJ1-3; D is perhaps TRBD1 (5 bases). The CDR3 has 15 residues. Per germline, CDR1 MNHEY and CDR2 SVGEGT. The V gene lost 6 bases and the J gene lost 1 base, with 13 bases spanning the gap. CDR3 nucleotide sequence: TGTGCCAGCAGCAACACCGGGACTTCTGGAAACACCATATATTTT. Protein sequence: CASSNTGTSGNTIYF.

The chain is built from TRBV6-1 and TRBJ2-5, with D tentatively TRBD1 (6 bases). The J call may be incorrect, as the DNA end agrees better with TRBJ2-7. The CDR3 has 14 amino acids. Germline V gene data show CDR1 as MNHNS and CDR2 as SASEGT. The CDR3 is CASSEQGNWYEQYF. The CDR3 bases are TGTGCCAGCAGTGAACAGGGGAATTGGTACGAGCAGTACTTC.

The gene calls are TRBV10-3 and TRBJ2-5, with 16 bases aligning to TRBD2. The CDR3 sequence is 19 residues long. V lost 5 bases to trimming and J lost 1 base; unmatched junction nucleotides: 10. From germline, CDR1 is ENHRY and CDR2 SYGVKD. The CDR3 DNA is TGTGCCATCAGTCCAACCCCCGGGACTAGCGGGGGGGGCCAAGAGACCCAGTACTTC. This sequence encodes CAISPTPGTSGGGQETQYF.

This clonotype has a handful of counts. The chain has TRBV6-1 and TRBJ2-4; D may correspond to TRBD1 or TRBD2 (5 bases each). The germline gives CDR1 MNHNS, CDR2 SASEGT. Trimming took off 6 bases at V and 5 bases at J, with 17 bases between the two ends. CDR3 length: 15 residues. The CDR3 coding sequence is TGTGCCAGCAGGACCCGGCCGGGGCGCGAAAACATTCAGTACTTC. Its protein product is CASRTRPGRENIQYF.

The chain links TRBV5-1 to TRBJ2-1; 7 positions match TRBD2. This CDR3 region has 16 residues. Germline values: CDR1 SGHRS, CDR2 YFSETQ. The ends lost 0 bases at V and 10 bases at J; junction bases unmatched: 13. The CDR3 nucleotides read TGCGCCAGCAGCTTGGGAGCGCGGGGGTCCACCGGGGAGCAGTTCTTC. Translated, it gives CASSLGARGSTGEQFF.

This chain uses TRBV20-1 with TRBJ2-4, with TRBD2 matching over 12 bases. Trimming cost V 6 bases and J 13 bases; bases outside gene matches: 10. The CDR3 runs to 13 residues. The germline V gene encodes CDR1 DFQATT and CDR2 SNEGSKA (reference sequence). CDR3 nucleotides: TGCAGTGCCATGACTAGCGGGGGCAAGGTGCAGTACTTC. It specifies CSAMTSGGKVQYF.

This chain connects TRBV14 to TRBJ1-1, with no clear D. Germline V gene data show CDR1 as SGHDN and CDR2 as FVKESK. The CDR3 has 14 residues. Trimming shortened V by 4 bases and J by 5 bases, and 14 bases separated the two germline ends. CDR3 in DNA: TGTGCCAGCAGCCCCCCAGATGGAGTAACTGAAGCTTTCTTT. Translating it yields CASSPPDGVTEAFF.

The CDR3 spells CASRVDDADTQYF. For the CDR3, the DNA is TGCGCCAGCAGGGTCGATGATGCAGATACGCAGTATTTT. This chain uses TRBV5-1 with TRBJ2-3; the D is unclear. Germline-derived CDR1 and CDR2 are SGHRS and YFSETQ. CDR3 length: 13 amino acids. V shed 5 bases and J shed 4 bases, with 11 bases lying between them.

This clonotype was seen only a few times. The CDR3 loop is CSVETPRTRTIEFF. CDR3 bases: TGCAGCGTTGAGACCCCCCGGACAAGGACTATTGAGTTCTTC. The chain is built from TRBV29-1 and TRBJ2-1; D is possibly TRBD2 (6 bases). The CDR3 is 14 amino acids. The germline V and J ends were trimmed by 3 bases and 14 bases, with 23 bases remaining between them. Per germline, CDR1 SQVTM and CDR2 ANQGSEA.

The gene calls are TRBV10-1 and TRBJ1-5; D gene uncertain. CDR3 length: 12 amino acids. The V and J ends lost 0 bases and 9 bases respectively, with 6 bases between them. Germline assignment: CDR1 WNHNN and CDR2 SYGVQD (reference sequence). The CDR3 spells CASSESGRPQHF. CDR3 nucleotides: TGCGCCAGCAGTGAGTCAGGGCGGCCCCAGCATTTT.

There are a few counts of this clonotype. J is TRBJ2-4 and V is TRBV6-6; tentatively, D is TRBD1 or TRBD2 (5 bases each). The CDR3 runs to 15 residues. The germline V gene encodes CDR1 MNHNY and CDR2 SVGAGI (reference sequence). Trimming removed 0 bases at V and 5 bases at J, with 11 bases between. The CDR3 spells CASSYSNMGQNIQYF. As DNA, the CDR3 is TGTGCCAGCAGTTACTCGAATATGGGACAAAACATTCAGTACTTC.

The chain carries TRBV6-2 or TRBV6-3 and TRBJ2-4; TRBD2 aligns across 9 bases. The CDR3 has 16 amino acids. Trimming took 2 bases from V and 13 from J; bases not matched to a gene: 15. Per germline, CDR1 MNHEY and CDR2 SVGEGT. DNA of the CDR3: TGTGCCAGCAGTTACACCCAACTAGCGGGTCTAAGGGAGCAGTACTTC. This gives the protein CASSYTQLAGLREQYF.

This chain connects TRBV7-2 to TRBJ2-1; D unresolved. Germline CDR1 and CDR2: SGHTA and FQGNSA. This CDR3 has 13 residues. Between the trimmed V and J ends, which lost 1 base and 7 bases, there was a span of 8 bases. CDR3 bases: TGTGCCAGCAGCTTAGTTCCCAAAAATGAGCAGTTCTTC. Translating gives CASSLVPKNEQFF.

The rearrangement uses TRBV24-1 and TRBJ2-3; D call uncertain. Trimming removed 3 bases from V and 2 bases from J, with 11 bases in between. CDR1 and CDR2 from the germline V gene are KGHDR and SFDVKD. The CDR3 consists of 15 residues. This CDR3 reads CATSDNAELTDTQYF. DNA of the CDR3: TGTGCCACCAGTGATAATGCGGAGCTCACAGATACGCAGTATTTT.

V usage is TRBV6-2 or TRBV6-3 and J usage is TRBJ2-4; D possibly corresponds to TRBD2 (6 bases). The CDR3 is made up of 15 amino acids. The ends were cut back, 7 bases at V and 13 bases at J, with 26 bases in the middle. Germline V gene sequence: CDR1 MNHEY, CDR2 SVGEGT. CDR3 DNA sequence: TGTGCCAGCACTAATCCGAACGGGGGTAGGGAGGCCCAGTACTTC. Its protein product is CASTNPNGGREAQYF.

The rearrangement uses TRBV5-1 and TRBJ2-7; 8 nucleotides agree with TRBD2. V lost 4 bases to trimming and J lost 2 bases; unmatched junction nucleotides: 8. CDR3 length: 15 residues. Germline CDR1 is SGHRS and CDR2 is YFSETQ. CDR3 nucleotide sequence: TGCGCCAGCAGCCCCTACGGGGGGGGACCCTACGAGCAGTACTTC. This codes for CASSPYGGGPYEQYF.